Each of the 25 T cell receptor beta chains below was sequenced from the same sample in a study of breast tumors, draining lymph nodes, adjacent tissues. Axillary draining lymph nodes of breast cancer patients supplied the node samples. One entry per CDR3 protein, called by TCRdb with MiXCR from the multiplex PCR reads. The sample includes fewer than 150,000 distinct CDR3 sequences, roughly 20% of them seen just once. The specimen sequenced was axillary lymph node tissue. These receptors all stem from a female donor with breast cancer. Some clones in this sample may be carry-over from other donors' samples.

This clonotype showed up many times. The chain recombines TRBV5-4 with TRBJ1-6, with unresolved D. In germline, CDR1 is SGHNT, CDR2 YYREEE (reference sequence). V was trimmed by 0 bases and J by 7 bases, leaving 11 bases between them. This CDR3 has 15 amino acids. The CDR3 region is CASSLEGIGNSPLHF. CDR3 nucleotides: TGTGCCAGCAGCTTGGAAGGAATTGGAAATTCACCCCTCCACTTT.

This clonotype was recorded a few times. This sequence may be a read error, since a much larger clone differs from it by one base. The chain is built from TRBV20-1 and TRBJ1-2; 7 nucleotides line up with TRBD1. Germline loops: CDR1 DFQATT, CDR2 SNEGSKA (reference sequence). The CDR3 contains 13 residues. The CDR3 reads CSAGRQGLYGYAF. Here the CDR3 DNA reads TGCAGTGCTGGAAGACAGGGTCTTTATGGCTACGCCTTC.

Of note for this clonotype: A read error is possible here, since a much larger clone lies one base away. The chain employs TRBV29-1 and TRBJ2-1; no reliable D call. The CDR3 consists of 11 residues. From germline, CDR1 is SQVTM and CDR2 ANQGSEA. The DNA for the CDR3 is TGCAGCGCCGAGGCCAACAATGAGCCGTTCTTC. Its protein is CSAEANNEPFF.

In regard to this clonotype: A much larger clonotype is one base distant, so this may be a read error. The chain uses TRBV6-1 and TRBJ2-7; TRBD2 aligns across 8 bases. Per germline, CDR1 MNHNS and CDR2 SASEGT. The CDR3 runs 14 residues. J lost 6 bases, V lost 5 bases, and 9 bases had no gene match. CDR3: CASSLGGVLSEQYF. CDR3 bases: TGTGCCAGCAGTCTCGGGGGGGTCCTCTCCGAGCAGTACTTC.

This clonotype showed up many times. The chain joins TRBV11-2 to TRBJ2-1; 14 positions agree with TRBD2. Looked up from germline, CDR1 is SGHAT and CDR2 is FQNNGV. The CDR3 spans 16 residues. V was clipped by 5 bases and J by 8 bases; unmatched bases: 8. Written as DNA, the CDR3 is TGTGCCAGCAGCCGGAAGGGACTAGCGGGAGTTCATGAGCAGTTCTTC. This codes for CASSRKGLAGVHEQFF. Full variable domain (remainder filled in from reference TRBV11-2 and TRBJ2-1): EAGVAQSPRYKIIEKRQSVAFWCNPISGHATLYWYQQILGQGPKLLIQFQNNGVVDDSQLPKDRFSAERLKGVDSTLKIQPAKLEDSAVYLCASSRKGLAGVHEQFFGPGTRLTVL.

With respect to this clonotype: Lacking the conserved final phenylalanine or tryptophan, this CDR3 likely reflects a read error. The genes are TRBV6-4 and TRBJ1-5; 7 positions match TRBD1. The germline CDR1 and CDR2 sequences are MRHNA and SNTAGT. With V trimmed by 8 bases and J by 2 bases, 12 bases remained unmatched. This CDR3 has 16 amino acids. Here the CDR3 reads CASGAVAGQGNQPQHL. The DNA of the CDR3 is TGTGCCAGCGGTGCAGTCGCCGGACAGGGCAATCAGCCCCAGCATCTT.

This clonotype was observed a single time. V gene TRBV12-3 or TRBV12-4 combines with J gene TRBJ1-1; D not resolved. This CDR3 spans 12 amino acids. Trimming cost V 0 bases and J 3 bases, with 2 bases left between them. The chain's CDR3 is CASSLAYTEAFF. DNA for the CDR3: TGTGCCAGCAGTTTAGCTTACACTGAAGCTTTCTTT.

This clonotype has a count of ten or more. The chain carries TRBV10-3 and TRBJ1-3, with D hard to call. Germline V gene lookup returns CDR1 ENHRY and CDR2 SYGVKD. This CDR3 spans 14 amino acids. Trimming removed 5 bases at V and 0 bases at J, with 8 bases between. The CDR3 nucleotides read TGTGCCATCAGTCGGGGTAGCTCTGGAAACACCATATATTTT. It specifies CAISRGSSGNTIYF.

This clonotype was recorded once. A much larger clone lies one base from this, so it may be a read error. Here the CDR3 omits its conserved ending phenylalanine or tryptophan, so a read error is the likely source. This chain links TRBV28 with TRBJ2-3; 8 bases fit TRBD1. The CDR3 runs 14 residues. Germline V lookup: CDR1 MDHEN, CDR2 SYDVKM. V gave up 5 bases and J gave up 1 base; unmatched junction bases: 2. The CDR3 is CASSTGGRTDTQYL. The CDR3 region has the DNA TGTGCCAGCAGTACAGGGGGTCGCACAGATACGCAGTATCTT.

Comment on this clonotype: This is likely a read error, given that the CDR3 carries no conserved phenylalanine or tryptophan at its end. No DNA is shown, since the ends of the CDR3 on it are uncertain; the CDR3 is the one TCRdb lists. This rearrangement joins TRBV7-6 to TRBJ2-1. Including both end residues, the CDR3 is 14 amino acids long. In germline, CDR1 is SGHVS, CDR2 FNYEAQ. Here the CDR3 reads CASSLSGSLNEQLL.

Many counts were recorded for this clonotype. V and J are TRBV5-4 and TRBJ2-7, with TRBD2 matching over 7 bases. This CDR3 has 15 amino acids. CDR1 and CDR2 from the germline V gene are SGHNT and YYREEE (reference sequence). Trimming took 4 bases from V and 3 from J; bases not matched to a gene: 10. CDR3 coding DNA: TGTGCCAGCAGCCCCCACGGGGAGGGCCTCTACGAGCAGTACTTC. Protein: CASSPHGEGLYEQYF.

This clonotype was detected many times. The rearrangement links TRBV4-1 to TRBJ1-2; 9 bases line up with TRBD1. Trimming at V came to 7 bases and at J to 2 bases, leaving 11 bases not matched to a gene. Germline V gene data show CDR1 as MGHRA and CDR2 as YSYEKL. The CDR3 extends over 16 amino acids. The CDR3 bases are TGCGCCAGCACCCCAGACCCGGGACAGGGAAACTATGGCTACACCTTC. Translated, it gives CASTPDPGQGNYGYTF.

This clonotype came up a few times. The gene calls are TRBV10-3 and TRBJ1-5; the D is unclear. With 4 bases removed from V and 2 bases from J, the gap between germline ends came to 3 bases. The CDR3 consists of 12 residues. Germline CDR1 reads ENHRY; CDR2 reads SYGVKD. The CDR3 DNA sequence: TGTGCCATCAGTGGGGGCAATCAGCCCCAGCATTTT. It encodes CAISGGNQPQHF.

This clonotype was counted ten times or more. The V gene is TRBV10-3, the J gene TRBJ1-2, with D perhaps matching TRBD1 (5 bases). Per germline, CDR1 ENHRY and CDR2 SYGVKD. Between the trimmed V and J ends, which lost 4 bases and 8 bases, there was a span of 17 bases. The CDR3 extends over 14 amino acids. The CDR3 spells CAISAGERRGGYTF. The DNA for the CDR3 is TGTGCCATCAGTGCGGGGGAACGAAGGGGAGGCTACACCTTC.

This clonotype was picked up many times. This chain links TRBV6-5 with TRBJ1-2; the D gene is possibly TRBD1 (6 bases). Germline CDR1 MNHEY, CDR2 SVGAGI. The V end was cut by 6 bases, the J end by 6 bases, with 14 bases between. This CDR3 comprises 13 residues. CDR3 residues: CASREYREDGYTF. CDR3 DNA: TGTGCCAGCAGAGAGTACAGGGAGGATGGCTACACCTTC.

On this clonotype: A read error may be the cause here, since a much bigger clone is one base away. V is TRBV12-3 or TRBV12-4 and J is TRBJ2-1; perhaps TRBD2 as D (6 bases). V was shortened by 5 bases and J by 9 bases, with 20 bases between the two germline ends. This CDR3 has 15 amino acids. The CDR3 coding sequence is TGTGCCAGCAGTGGTCCCGGGACCGGGGGTATTGAGCAGTTCTTC. Protein product: CASSGPGTGGIEQFF.

Comments on this clonotype: A single base separates this from a much larger clone, so it may be a read error. The conserved phenylalanine or tryptophan normally closing the CDR3 is absent here, so this likely arose from a read error. This sequence joins TRBV6-6 and TRBJ2-2, with 9 bases lining up with TRBD1. Germline CDR1 and CDR2: MNHNY and SVGAGI (reference sequence). Germline trimming cut 6 bases from V and 4 bases from J; bases unmatched to any gene: 9. The CDR3 sequence is 16 residues long. CDR3 residues: CASSPRGTGFTGELFY. The CDR3 nucleotides read TGTGCCAGCAGCCCACGTGGGACAGGGTTCACCGGGGAGCTGTTTTAT.

This clonotype was detected many times. The J gene is TRBJ1-6, the V gene TRBV6-5; tentatively, D is TRBD1 (6 bases). V was trimmed by 5 bases and J by 6 bases, leaving 17 bases between them. Germline values: CDR1 MNHEY, CDR2 SVGAGI. The length of the CDR3 is 16 residues. CDR3 residues: CASSTGVGGSNSPLHF. For the CDR3, the DNA is TGTGCCAGCAGTACCGGGGTAGGGGGAAGTAATTCACCCCTCCACTTT.

There are many counts of this clonotype. This chain connects TRBV28 to TRBJ1-3, with no clear D. V was cut by 5 bases and J by 7 bases, with 12 bases left in between. Per the germline V gene, CDR1 is MDHEN and CDR2 is SYDVKM. The CDR3 length is 13 residues. This CDR3 reads CASSPSPTNTIYF. CDR3 nucleotide sequence: TGTGCCAGCAGTCCCTCCCCTACTAACACCATATATTTT. The full variable domain, its missing parts supplied by reference TRBV28 and TRBJ1-3, is DVKVTQSSRYLVKRTGEKVFLECVQDMDHENMFWYRQDPGLGLRLIYFSYDVKMKEKGDIPEGYSVSREKKERFSLILESASTNQTSMYLCASSPSPTNTIYFGEGSWLTVV.

This clonotype showed up many times. One junction end disagrees with the germline gene, perhaps due to a read error. The V call is TRBV20-1, the J call TRBJ1-5, with TRBD1 identical over 9 bases. This CDR3 spans 14 amino acids. Germline loops: CDR1 DFQATT, CDR2 SNEGSKA (reference sequence). The DNA of the CDR3 is TGCAATGCTAGTGGGACAGGGTCGACGCAGCCCCAGCATTTT. As protein: CNASGTGSTQPQHF.

This clonotype has at least ten counts. Relative to the germline gene, one junction end is altered; a read error may explain this. This chain joins TRBV7-7 and TRBJ2-1; a possible D gene is TRBD2 (5 bases). The CDR3 loop spans 13 amino acids. Germline-derived CDR1 and CDR2 are SSHAT and FNYEAQ (reference sequence). The CDR3 DNA follows: TGTGCTAGCAGCTTAACGGGGAGCAATGAGCAGTTCTTC. Translating it yields CASSLTGSNEQFF.

This clonotype was picked up many times. The chain is built from TRBV30 and TRBJ1-2; unclear D gene. The CDR3 consists of 14 residues. With 1 base removed from V and 3 bases from J, the gap between germline ends came to 12 bases. Germline CDR1 and CDR2: GTSNPN and SVGIG (reference sequence). The CDR3 loop is CAWSGGALHYGYTF. CDR3 DNA: TGTGCCTGGAGTGGAGGAGCCCTCCACTATGGCTACACCTTC.

On this clonotype itself: Since a much larger clone is just one base distant, this may be a read error. The rearrangement links TRBV2 to TRBJ2-1; D may be TRBD1 or TRBD2 (5 bases each). In germline, CDR1 is SNHLY, CDR2 FYNNEI. Trimming took off 7 bases at V and 11 bases at J, with 15 bases between the two ends. CDR3 size: 12 residues. The DNA for the CDR3 is TGTGCCAGCAATGCCGGGACCGCGCAGCAGTTCTTC. Translation gives CASNAGTAQQFF.

As for this clonotype: This may be a read error, as it is one base from a much larger clone. The CDR3 DNA reads as TGTGCCAGCAGTTTATTTAGACAGGGGGTAGAATCACCCCCCCACTTT. Protein sequence: CASSLFRQGVESPPHF. The gene calls are TRBV28 and TRBJ1-6, with 9 bases matching TRBD1. This CDR3 is built from 16 residues. CDR1 and CDR2 (germline): MDHEN, SYDVKM.

The sample holds many counts of this clonotype. V is TRBV28 and J is TRBJ2-5, with 8 nucleotides matching TRBD1. With 7 bases clipped from V and 5 bases from J, the junction kept 9 bases outside the gene matches. The CDR3 totals 14 residues. Germline-derived CDR1 and CDR2 are MDHEN and SYDVKM. CDR3: CASISTGEKETQYF. The CDR3 DNA reads TGTGCCAGCATCTCGACAGGGGAAAAGGAGACCCAGTACTTC.